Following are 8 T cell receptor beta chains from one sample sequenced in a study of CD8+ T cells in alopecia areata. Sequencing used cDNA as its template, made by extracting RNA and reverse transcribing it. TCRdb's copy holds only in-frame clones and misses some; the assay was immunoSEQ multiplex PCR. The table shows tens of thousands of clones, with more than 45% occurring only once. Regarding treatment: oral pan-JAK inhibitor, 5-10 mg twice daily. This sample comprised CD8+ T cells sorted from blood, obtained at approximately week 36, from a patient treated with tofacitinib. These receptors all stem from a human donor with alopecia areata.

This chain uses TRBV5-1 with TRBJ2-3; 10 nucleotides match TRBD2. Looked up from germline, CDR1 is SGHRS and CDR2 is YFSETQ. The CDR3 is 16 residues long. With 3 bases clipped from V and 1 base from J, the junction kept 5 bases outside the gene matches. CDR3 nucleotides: TGCGCCAGCAGCTCGTTAGCGGGAGGTCGCACAGATACGCAGTATTTT. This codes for CASSSLAGGRTDTQYF.

CDR3 loop: CASNYPHEQFF. The CDR3 DNA sequence: TGTGCCAGCAATTATCCACATGAGCAGTTCTTC. The V gene is TRBV27, the J gene TRBJ2-1; D unresolved. V lost 7 bases and J lost 8, with 9 bases in between. Germline-derived CDR1 and CDR2 are MNHEY and SMNVEV (reference sequence). The CDR3 runs to 11 residues.

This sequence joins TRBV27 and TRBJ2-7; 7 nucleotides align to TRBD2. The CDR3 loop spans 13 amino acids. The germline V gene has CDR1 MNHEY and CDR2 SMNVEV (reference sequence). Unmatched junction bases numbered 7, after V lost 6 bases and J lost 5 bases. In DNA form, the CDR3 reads TGTGCCAGCAGGGGGGGGACTCTAAACGAGCAGTACTTC. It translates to CASRGGTLNEQYF.

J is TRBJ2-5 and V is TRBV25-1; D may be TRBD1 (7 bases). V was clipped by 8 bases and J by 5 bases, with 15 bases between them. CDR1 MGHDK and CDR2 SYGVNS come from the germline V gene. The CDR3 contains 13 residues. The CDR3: CASDETGRETQYF. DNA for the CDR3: TGTGCCAGCGACGAGACAGGGAGGGAGACCCAGTACTTC.

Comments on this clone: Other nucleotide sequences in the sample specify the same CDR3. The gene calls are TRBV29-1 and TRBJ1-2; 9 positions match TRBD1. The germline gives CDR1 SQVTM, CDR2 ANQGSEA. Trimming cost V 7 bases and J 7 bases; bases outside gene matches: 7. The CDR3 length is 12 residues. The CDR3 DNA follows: TGCAGCGCGCCGGGACAGGGCGGTGGCTACACCTTC. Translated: CSAPGQGGGYTF.

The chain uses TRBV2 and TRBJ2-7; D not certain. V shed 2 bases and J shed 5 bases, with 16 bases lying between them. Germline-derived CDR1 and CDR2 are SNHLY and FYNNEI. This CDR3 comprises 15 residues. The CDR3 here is CASSEPPGGGDEQYF. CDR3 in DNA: TGTGCCAGCAGTGAACCCCCCGGTGGCGGCGACGAGCAGTACTTC.

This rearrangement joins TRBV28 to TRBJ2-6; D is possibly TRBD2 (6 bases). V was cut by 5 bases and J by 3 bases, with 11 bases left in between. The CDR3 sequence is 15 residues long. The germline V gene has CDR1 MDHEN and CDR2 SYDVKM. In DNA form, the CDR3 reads TGTGCCAGCAGTGGTGGGACTGGTGGGGCCAACGTCCTGACTTTC. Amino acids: CASSGGTGGANVLTF.

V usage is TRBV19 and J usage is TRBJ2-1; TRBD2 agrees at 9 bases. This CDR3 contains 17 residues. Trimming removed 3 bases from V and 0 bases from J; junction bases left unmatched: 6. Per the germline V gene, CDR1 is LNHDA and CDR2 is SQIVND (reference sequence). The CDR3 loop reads CASSMTGGRVSYNEQFF. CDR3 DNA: TGTGCCAGTAGTATGACTGGCGGGAGGGTCTCCTACAATGAGCAGTTCTTC.